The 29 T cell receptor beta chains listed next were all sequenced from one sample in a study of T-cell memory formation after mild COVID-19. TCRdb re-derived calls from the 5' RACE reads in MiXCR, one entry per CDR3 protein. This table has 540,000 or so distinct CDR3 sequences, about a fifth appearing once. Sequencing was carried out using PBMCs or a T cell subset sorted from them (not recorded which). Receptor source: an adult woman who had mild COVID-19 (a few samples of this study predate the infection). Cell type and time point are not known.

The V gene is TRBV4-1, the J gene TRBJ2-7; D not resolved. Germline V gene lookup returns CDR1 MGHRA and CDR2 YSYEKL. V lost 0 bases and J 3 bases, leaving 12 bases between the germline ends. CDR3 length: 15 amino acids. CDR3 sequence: CASSQEVRSNYEQYF. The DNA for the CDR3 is TGCGCCAGCAGCCAAGAGGTCCGGTCCAACTACGAGCAGTACTTC.

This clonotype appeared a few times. Here the CDR3 reads CASSLAAEVASTDTQYF. Here the CDR3 DNA reads TGTGCCAGCAGCTTAGCAGCGGAGGTCGCTAGCACAGATACGCAGTATTTT. J is TRBJ2-3 and V is TRBV11-1, with TRBD2 as a possible D gene (5 bases). CDR3 length equals 17 residues. Trimming stripped 0 bases from V and 0 bases from J, with 13 bases between. CDR1 is SGHAT and CDR2 is FQDESV in the germline V gene (reference sequence).

The chain's CDR3 is CASSLGTSVIEEQYF. The CDR3 coding sequence is TGCGCCAGCAGCTTGGGGACTAGCGTTATTGAGGAGCAGTACTTC. V usage is TRBV5-1 and J usage is TRBJ2-7, with 9 bases fitting TRBD2. V lost 0 bases to trimming and J lost 7 bases; unmatched junction nucleotides: 8. The CDR3 is 15 amino acids. In germline, CDR1 is SGHRS, CDR2 YFSETQ.

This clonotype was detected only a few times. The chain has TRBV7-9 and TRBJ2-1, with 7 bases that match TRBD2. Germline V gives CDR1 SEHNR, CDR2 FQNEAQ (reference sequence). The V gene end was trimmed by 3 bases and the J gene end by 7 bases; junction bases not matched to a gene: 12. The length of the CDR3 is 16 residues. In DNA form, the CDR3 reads TGTGCCAGCAGCTTCCCCAGCGGGACGATTTGGAATGAGCAGTTCTTC. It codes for CASSFPSGTIWNEQFF.

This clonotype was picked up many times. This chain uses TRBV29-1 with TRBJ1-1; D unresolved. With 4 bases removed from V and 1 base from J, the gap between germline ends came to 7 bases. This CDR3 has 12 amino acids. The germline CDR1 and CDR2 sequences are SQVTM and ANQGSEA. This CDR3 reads CSVGQTNTEAFF. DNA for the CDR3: TGCAGCGTTGGTCAAACGAACACTGAAGCTTTCTTT.

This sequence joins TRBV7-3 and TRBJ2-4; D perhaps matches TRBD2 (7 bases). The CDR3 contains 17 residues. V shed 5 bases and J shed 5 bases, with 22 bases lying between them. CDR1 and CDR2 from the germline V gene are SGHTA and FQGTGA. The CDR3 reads CASSIIGGAGDQNIQYF. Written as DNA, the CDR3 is TGTGCCAGCAGCATCATTGGGGGGGCAGGTGACCAAAACATTCAGTACTTC.

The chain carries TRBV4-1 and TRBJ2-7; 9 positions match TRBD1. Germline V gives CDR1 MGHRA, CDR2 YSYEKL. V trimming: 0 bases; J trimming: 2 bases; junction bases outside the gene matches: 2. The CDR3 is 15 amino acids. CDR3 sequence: CASSQENRGPYEQYF. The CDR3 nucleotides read TGCGCCAGCAGCCAAGAGAACAGGGGGCCCTACGAGCAGTACTTC.

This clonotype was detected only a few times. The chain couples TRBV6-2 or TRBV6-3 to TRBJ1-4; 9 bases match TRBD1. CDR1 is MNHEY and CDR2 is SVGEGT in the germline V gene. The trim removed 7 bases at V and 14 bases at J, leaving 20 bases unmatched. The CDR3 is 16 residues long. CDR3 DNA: TGTGCCAGCATCATAAGGGGGACAGGGAAGAAGAGGTGGCTGTTTTTT. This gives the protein CASIIRGTGKKRWLFF.

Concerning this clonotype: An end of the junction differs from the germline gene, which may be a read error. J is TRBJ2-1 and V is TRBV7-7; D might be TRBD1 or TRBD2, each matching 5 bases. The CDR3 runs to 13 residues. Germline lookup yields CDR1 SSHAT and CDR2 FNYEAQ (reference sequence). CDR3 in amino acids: CASSLRDRYEQFF. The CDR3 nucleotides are TGTGCTAGCAGCCTACGGGACCGATATGAGCAGTTCTTC.

The CDR3 DNA reads TGTGCCATCAGTGCCAGCGGGAACGAGCAGTACTTC. Translation: CAISASGNEQYF. The chain combines TRBV10-3 with TRBJ2-7, with 7 nucleotides matching TRBD2. Per the germline V gene, CDR1 is ENHRY and CDR2 is SYGVKD. The V gene end was trimmed by 4 bases and the J gene end by 5 bases; junction bases not matched to a gene: 2. This CDR3 has 12 amino acids.

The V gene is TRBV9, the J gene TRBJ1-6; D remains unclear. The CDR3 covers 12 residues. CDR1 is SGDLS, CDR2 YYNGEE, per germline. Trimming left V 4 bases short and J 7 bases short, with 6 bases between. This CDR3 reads CASSTLNSPLHF. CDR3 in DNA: TGTGCCAGCAGCACCTTGAATTCACCCCTCCACTTT.

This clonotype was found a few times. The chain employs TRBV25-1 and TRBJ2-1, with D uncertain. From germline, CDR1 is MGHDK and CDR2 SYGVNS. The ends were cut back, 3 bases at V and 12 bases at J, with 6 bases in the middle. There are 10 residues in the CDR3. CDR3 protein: CASSDAGQFF. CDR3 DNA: TGTGCCAGCAGTGATGCCGGGCAGTTCTTC.

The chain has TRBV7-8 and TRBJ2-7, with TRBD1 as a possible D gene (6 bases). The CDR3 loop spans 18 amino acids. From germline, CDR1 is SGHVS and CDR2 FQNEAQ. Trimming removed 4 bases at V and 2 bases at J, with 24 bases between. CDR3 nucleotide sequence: TGTGCCAGCAGCTATCGAAAACAGGGCCCCTTTTTAACCTACGAGCAGTACTTC. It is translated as CASSYRKQGPFLTYEQYF.

The CDR3 loop is CASSVAGDRLLYEQYF. CDR3 bases: TGTGCCAGCAGCGTAGCTGGGGACAGGCTACTCTACGAGCAGTACTTC. The chain has TRBV9 and TRBJ2-7; TRBD1 aligns across 8 bases. CDR1 SGDLS and CDR2 YYNGEE come from the germline V gene. J was trimmed by 3 bases and V by 0 bases; bases with no gene match: 8. This CDR3 has 16 amino acids. Full variable domain (missing parts from reference TRBV9 and TRBJ2-7): DSGVTQTPKHLITATGQRVTLRCSPRSGDLSVYWYQQSLDQGLQFLIQYYNGEERAKGNILERFSAQQFPDLHSELNLSSLELGDSALYFCASSVAGDRLLYEQYFGPGTRLTVT.

Written as DNA, the CDR3 is TGTGCCAGCAGCTCGCACCCGATCGCCCGTGGTCCCGGGGAGCTGTTTTTT. The encoded protein is CASSSHPIARGPGELFF. The chain has TRBV28 and TRBJ2-2; no reliable D call. The CDR3 length is 17 residues. The germline V gene has CDR1 MDHEN and CDR2 SYDVKM. Between the trimmed V and J ends, which lost 6 bases and 6 bases, there was a span of 23 bases.

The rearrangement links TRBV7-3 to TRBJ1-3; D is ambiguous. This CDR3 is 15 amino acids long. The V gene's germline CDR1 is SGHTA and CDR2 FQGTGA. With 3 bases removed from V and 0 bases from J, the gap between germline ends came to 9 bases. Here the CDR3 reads CASSLAGHSGNTIYF. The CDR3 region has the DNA TGTGCCAGCAGCTTGGCAGGCCACTCTGGAAACACCATATATTTT.

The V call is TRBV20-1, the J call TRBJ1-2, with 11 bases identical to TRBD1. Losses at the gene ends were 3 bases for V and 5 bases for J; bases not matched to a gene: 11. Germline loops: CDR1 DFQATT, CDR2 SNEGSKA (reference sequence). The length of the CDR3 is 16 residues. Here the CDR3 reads CSARDSGQGGEYGYTF. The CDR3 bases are TGCAGTGCTAGGGACTCGGGACAGGGGGGAGAGTATGGCTACACCTTC.

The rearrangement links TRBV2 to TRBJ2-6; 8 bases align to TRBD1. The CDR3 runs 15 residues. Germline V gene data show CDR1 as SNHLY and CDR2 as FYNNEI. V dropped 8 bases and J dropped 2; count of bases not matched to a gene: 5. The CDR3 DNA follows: TGTGCCAGCGGGGACAGGAAGGCTGGGGCCAACGTCCTGACTTTC. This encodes CASGDRKAGANVLTF.

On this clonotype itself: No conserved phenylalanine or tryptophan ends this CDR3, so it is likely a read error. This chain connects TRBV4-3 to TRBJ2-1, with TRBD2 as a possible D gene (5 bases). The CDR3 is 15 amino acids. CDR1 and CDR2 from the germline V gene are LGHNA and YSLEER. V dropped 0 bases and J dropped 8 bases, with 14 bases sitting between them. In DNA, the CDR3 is TGCGCCAGCAGCCAAGAGAGACTATCCCCCCATGAGCAGTTCTCC. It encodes CASSQERLSPHEQFS.

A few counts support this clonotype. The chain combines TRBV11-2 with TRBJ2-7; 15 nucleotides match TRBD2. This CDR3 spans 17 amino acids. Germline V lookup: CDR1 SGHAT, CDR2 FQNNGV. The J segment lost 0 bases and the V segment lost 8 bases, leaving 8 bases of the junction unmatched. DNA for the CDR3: TGTGCCAGCCGCCCGGGACTAGCGGGGGGAGGCTCCTACGAGCAGTACTTC. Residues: CASRPGLAGGGSYEQYF.

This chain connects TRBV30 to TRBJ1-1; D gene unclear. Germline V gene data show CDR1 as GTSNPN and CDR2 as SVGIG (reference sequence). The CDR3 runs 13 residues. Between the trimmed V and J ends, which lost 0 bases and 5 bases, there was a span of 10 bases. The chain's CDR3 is CAWSVRVRTEAFF. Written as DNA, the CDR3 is TGTGCCTGGAGTGTGCGGGTTAGGACTGAAGCTTTCTTT.

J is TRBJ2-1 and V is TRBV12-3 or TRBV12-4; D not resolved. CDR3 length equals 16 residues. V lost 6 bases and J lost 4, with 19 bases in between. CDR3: CASSYSTGPSYNEQFF. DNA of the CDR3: TGTGCCAGCAGCTATTCGACTGGGCCCTCTTACAATGAGCAGTTCTTC.

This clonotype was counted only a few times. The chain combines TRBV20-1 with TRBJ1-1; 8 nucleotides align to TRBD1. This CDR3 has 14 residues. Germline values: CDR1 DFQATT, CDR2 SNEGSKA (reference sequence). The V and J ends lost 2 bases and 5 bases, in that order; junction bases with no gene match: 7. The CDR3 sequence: CSARLPRGQTEAFF. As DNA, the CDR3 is TGCAGTGCTAGACTACCCAGGGGGCAAACTGAAGCTTTCTTT.

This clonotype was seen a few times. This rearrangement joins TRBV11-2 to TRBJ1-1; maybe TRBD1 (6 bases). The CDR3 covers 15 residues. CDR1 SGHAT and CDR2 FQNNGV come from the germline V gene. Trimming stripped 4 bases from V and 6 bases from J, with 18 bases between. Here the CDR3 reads CASSSRRGAIAEAFF. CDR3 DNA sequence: TGTGCCAGCAGCTCAAGAAGGGGGGCGATAGCTGAAGCTTTCTTT.

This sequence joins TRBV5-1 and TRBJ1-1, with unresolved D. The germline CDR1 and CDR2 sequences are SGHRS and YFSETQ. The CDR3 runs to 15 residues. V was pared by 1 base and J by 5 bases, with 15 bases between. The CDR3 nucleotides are TGCGCCAGCAGCTTGAACCCCCGGCTGGAGACTGAAGCTTTCTTT. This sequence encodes CASSLNPRLETEAFF.

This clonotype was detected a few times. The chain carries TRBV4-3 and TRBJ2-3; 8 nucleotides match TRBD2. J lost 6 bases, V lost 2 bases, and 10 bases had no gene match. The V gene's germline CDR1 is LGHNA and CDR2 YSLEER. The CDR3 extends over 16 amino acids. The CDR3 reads CASSQQPGLGLDTQYF. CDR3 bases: TGCGCCAGCAGCCAACAACCGGGACTAGGTTTGGATACGCAGTATTTT.

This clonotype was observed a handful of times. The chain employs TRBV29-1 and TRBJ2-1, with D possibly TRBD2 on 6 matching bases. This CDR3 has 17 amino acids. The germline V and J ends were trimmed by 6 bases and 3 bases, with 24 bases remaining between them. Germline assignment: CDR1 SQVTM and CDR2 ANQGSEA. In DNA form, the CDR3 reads TGCAGCGTCCTACCGGGACTCACCCCGGAGCACTACAATGAGCAGTTCTTC. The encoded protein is CSVLPGLTPEHYNEQFF.

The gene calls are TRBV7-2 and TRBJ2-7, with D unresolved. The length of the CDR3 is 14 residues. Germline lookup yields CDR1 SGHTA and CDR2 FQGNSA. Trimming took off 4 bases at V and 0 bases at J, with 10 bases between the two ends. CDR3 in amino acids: CASSSGRYSYEQYF. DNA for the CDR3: TGTGCCAGCAGCTCAGGACGCTACTCCTACGAGCAGTACTTC.

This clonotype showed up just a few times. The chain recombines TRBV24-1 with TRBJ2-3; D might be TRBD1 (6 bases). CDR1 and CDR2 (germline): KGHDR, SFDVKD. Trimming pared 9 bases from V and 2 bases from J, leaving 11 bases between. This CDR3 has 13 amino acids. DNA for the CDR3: TGTGCCACCTCCGGGACAAACACAGATACGCAGTATTTT. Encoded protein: CATSGTNTDTQYF.